The 21 T cell receptor beta chains below all came from one sample that was sequenced in a study of T cells in Graves' hyperthyroidism and ophthalmopathy. Amplification of TCR beta CDR3 regions was performed using RNA transcripts as template. First-round RT-PCR of the TCR CDR3 relied on the HTBI primer set. One entry per CDR3 protein results from TCRdb running MiXCR on the multiplex PCR reads. The table has roughly 240,000 distinct CDR3 sequences, 16% seen once. Sequencing was carried out using blood. These receptors came from a woman aged 18-30 years with Graves' ophthalmopathy.

In its sample, this clonotype was seen many times. V usage is TRBV3-1 and J usage is TRBJ1-6; unclear D gene. Germline CDR1 LGHDT, CDR2 YNNKEL (reference sequence). With 1 base removed from V and 0 bases from J, the gap between germline ends came to 16 bases. CDR3 length: 19 amino acids. CDR3 nucleotide sequence: TGTGCCAGCAGCCAAGCGCTCGGACCATTAAGCTCCTATAATTCACCCCTCCACTTT. It translates to CASSQALGPLSSYNSPLHF.

This clonotype showed up many times. The rearrangement joins TRBV29-1 to TRBJ1-2; TRBD1 agrees at 8 bases. CDR1 is SQVTM and CDR2 is ANQGSEA in the germline V gene. V was pared by 7 bases and J by 6 bases, with 10 bases of the junction left unmatched. This CDR3 region has 13 residues. The CDR3 DNA is TGCAGCGGCGGACAGGGTGGATGGGATGGCTACACCTTC. Translating gives CSGGQGGWDGYTF.

This clonotype showed up many times. The chain links TRBV3-1 to TRBJ2-1, with D possibly TRBD1 on 6 matching bases. V shed 4 bases and J shed 1 base, with 11 bases lying between them. The CDR3 is made up of 15 amino acids. Per the germline V gene, CDR1 is LGHDT and CDR2 is YNNKEL (reference sequence). CDR3 bases: TGTGCCAGCAGCCTCCGGGACACTTCCTACAATGAGCAGTTCTTC. It is translated as CASSLRDTSYNEQFF.

Many counts were recorded for this clonotype. The V and J genes are TRBV5-5 and TRBJ2-5; D unresolved. The V and J ends lost 1 base and 4 bases respectively, with 8 bases between them. Germline V gene data show CDR1 as SGHKS and CDR2 as YYEKEE (reference sequence). The CDR3 loop spans 13 amino acids. The CDR3 DNA reads TGTGCCAGCAGCTTGCTCCCCTTAGAGACCCAGTACTTC. Its translation: CASSLLPLETQYF.

This clonotype turned up a few times. J is TRBJ2-2 and V is TRBV7-2, with 8 nucleotides matching TRBD2. The CDR3 length is 15 residues. V was clipped by 4 bases and J by 6 bases; unmatched bases: 7. Germline V lookup: CDR1 SGHTA, CDR2 FQGNSA. The CDR3 DNA reads TGTGCCAGCAGCTATAGCAGCGGGAGAGCCGGGGAGCTGTTTTTT. This sequence encodes CASSYSSGRAGELFF.

In nucleotides, the CDR3 is TGTGCCAGCTCACCAGCCAGGGACGGAGAAAAACTGTTTTTT. It codes for CASSPARDGEKLFF. The chain couples TRBV18 to TRBJ1-4, with TRBD1 as a possible D gene (5 bases). This CDR3 is built from 14 residues. The germline gives CDR1 KGHSH, CDR2 LQKENI. Between the trimmed V and J ends, which lost 2 bases and 8 bases, there was a span of 12 bases.

This clonotype was counted ten times or more. V usage is TRBV20-1 and J usage is TRBJ2-1, with TRBD2 matching 13 bases. There are 15 residues in the CDR3. The V segment lost 6 bases and the J segment 4 bases; nucleotides outside the gene matches: 6. Germline assignment: CDR1 DFQATT and CDR2 SNEGSKA (reference sequence). CDR3: CSAPRLAGGYNEQFF. The CDR3, as DNA: TGCAGTGCCCCGAGACTAGCGGGGGGATACAATGAGCAGTTCTTC.

The rearrangement links TRBV12-3 or TRBV12-4 to TRBJ1-2; D perhaps matches TRBD1 (5 bases). The V end was cut by 7 bases, the J end by 2 bases, with 17 bases between. The CDR3 is 15 residues long. CDR3 sequence reads: CASTPVPTENYGYTF. The CDR3 coding sequence is TGTGCCAGCACCCCCGTCCCGACAGAAAACTATGGCTACACCTTC.

Ten or more counts support this clonotype. V and J are TRBV2 and TRBJ2-2; no firm D call. Trimming took off 6 bases at V and 10 bases at J, with 15 bases between the two ends. This CDR3 spans 13 amino acids. In germline, CDR1 is SNHLY, CDR2 FYNNEI. The CDR3 nucleotides read TGTGCCAGCAGATTGGACCCGGCCCCGGAGCTGTTTTTT. Residues: CASRLDPAPELFF.

This clonotype occurred a few times. Written as DNA, the CDR3 is TGTGCCAGCAGTGATTATCCTCCCGGCTACACCTTC. Protein: CASSDYPPGYTF. The J gene is TRBJ1-2, the V gene TRBV25-1; the D is unclear. Germline values: CDR1 MGHDK, CDR2 SYGVNS. This CDR3 comprises 12 residues. The V and J ends lost 3 bases and 8 bases respectively, with 10 bases between them.

At least ten counts were recorded for this clonotype. The genes are TRBV6-2 or TRBV6-3 and TRBJ2-5; 15 nucleotides match TRBD2. The trim removed 4 bases at V and 5 bases at J, leaving 2 bases unmatched. The CDR3 loop spans 15 amino acids. The germline V gene has CDR1 MNHEY and CDR2 SVGEGT. The DNA of the CDR3 is TGTGCCAGCAGTTGGACTAGCGGGGGGGCGGAGACCCAGTACTTC. Encoded protein: CASSWTSGGAETQYF.

This clonotype was found many times. The chain links TRBV19 to TRBJ1-1, with D possibly TRBD1 on 5 matching bases. This CDR3 region has 15 residues. V lost 6 bases, J lost 4 bases, and 18 bases lay in between. Germline V CDR1 and CDR2: LNHDA, SQIVND (reference sequence). For the CDR3, the DNA is TGTGCCAGTAGGGGCAATCGGGGGACCCCCACTGAAGCTTTCTTT. It yields the protein CASRGNRGTPTEAFF.

This clonotype has at least ten counts. CDR3 nucleotides: TGTGCCAGCAGTCCAGGCGCTGGGCTGTCCTACGAGCAGTACTTC. Amino acid sequence: CASSPGAGLSYEQYF. The chain links TRBV27 to TRBJ2-7; no firm D call. Trimming stripped 5 bases from V and 1 base from J, with 15 bases between. The CDR3 has 15 residues. CDR1 MNHEY and CDR2 SMNVEV come from the germline V gene (reference sequence).

There are many counts of this clonotype. V gene TRBV19 combines with J gene TRBJ2-1; 11 bases are shared with TRBD2. The CDR3 runs 17 residues. V dropped 5 bases and J dropped 1; count of bases not matched to a gene: 7. CDR1 and CDR2 from the germline V gene are LNHDA and SQIVND (reference sequence). CDR3 sequence (DNA): TGTGCCAGTAGTGGTCCCGGGACTAGCGGTTCCTACAATGAGCAGTTCTTC. As protein: CASSGPGTSGSYNEQFF.

This clonotype was seen many times. CDR3 amino acids: CSANSGTANYEQYF. The CDR3, as DNA: TGCAGTGCTAATTCCGGGACAGCCAACTACGAGCAGTACTTC. The chain joins TRBV20-1 to TRBJ2-7; 7 bases map to TRBD1. V lost 4 bases to trimming and J lost 3 bases; unmatched junction nucleotides: 9. The CDR3 sequence is 14 residues long. CDR1 DFQATT and CDR2 SNEGSKA come from the germline V gene (reference sequence).

This clonotype was seen many times. The V and J genes are TRBV3-1 and TRBJ1-2; D is possibly TRBD1 (6 bases). This CDR3 region has 19 residues. Trimming cost V 0 bases and J 7 bases, with 27 bases left between them. The germline CDR1 and CDR2 sequences are LGHDT and YNNKEL (reference sequence). The CDR3 DNA is TGTGCCAGCAGCCAAGATGAGGCCTCAGATACAGGGCCTCTGGGTGGCTACACCTTC. This sequence encodes CASSQDEASDTGPLGGYTF.

Many counts were recorded for this clonotype. V gene TRBV30 combines with J gene TRBJ2-6; no definite D call. Germline CDR1 GTSNPN, CDR2 SVGIG (reference sequence). The CDR3 totals 15 residues. Trimming stripped 3 bases from V and 0 bases from J, with 9 bases between. CDR3 DNA sequence: TGTGCCTGGAGGGTGAAGCCCTCTGGGGCCAACGTCCTGACTTTC. Translation gives CAWRVKPSGANVLTF.

In this sample, this clonotype turned up many times. V is TRBV6-1 and J is TRBJ2-2; D gene uncertain. V lost 4 bases and J lost 11, with 8 bases in between. The CDR3 totals 11 residues. Germline CDR1 MNHNS, CDR2 SASEGT. The CDR3 DNA is TGTGCCAGCAGTGCACTACGCGAGCTGTTTTTT. This translates into CASSALRELFF.

This clonotype came up many times. V gene TRBV5-1 combines with J gene TRBJ2-1; possible D gene TRBD1, 7 bases. In germline, CDR1 is SGHRS, CDR2 YFSETQ. The CDR3 extends over 16 amino acids. V gave up 3 bases and J gave up 6 bases, with 19 bases separating them. Written as DNA, the CDR3 is TGCGCCAGCAGCTCCCCAACAGGGGAGGCTTTCAATGAGCAGTTCTTC. Protein: CASSSPTGEAFNEQFF.

Many counts were recorded for this clonotype. Since a much larger clone is just one base distant, this may be a read error. V is TRBV28 and J is TRBJ1-2, with TRBD1 matching 8 bases. The CDR3 is made up of 13 amino acids. Germline CDR1 is MDHEN and CDR2 is SYDVKM. J was trimmed by 6 bases and V by 2 bases; bases with no gene match: 2. DNA for the CDR3: TGTGCCAGCAGTTTAACAGGGGGAGATGGCTACACCTTC. It encodes CASSLTGGDGYTF.

This clonotype was counted many times. This chain uses TRBV20-1 with TRBJ2-1; D remains unclear. Germline-derived CDR1 and CDR2 are DFQATT and SNEGSKA (reference sequence). The V and J ends lost 5 bases and 4 bases respectively, with 12 bases between them. The CDR3 has 13 residues. In nucleotides, the CDR3 is TGCAGTGCTTCCTGGACGCAATACAATGAGCAGTTCTTC. The encoded protein is CSASWTQYNEQFF.